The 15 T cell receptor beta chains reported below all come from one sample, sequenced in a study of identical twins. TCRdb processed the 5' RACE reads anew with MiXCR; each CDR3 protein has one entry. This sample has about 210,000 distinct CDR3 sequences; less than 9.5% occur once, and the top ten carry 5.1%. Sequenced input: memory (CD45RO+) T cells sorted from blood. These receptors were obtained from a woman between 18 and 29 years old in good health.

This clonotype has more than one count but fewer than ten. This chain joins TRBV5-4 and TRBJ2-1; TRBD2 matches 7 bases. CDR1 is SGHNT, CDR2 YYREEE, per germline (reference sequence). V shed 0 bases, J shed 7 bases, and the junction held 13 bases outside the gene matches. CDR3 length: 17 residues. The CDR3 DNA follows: TGTGCCAGCAGCTTGGCTCCGCGGGAGAATGGGGGTAATGAGCAGTTCTTC. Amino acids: CASSLAPRENGGNEQFF.

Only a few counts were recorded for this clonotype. The CDR3: CATSRDLNSPLHF. CDR3 in DNA: TGTGCCACCAGCAGAGATCTAAATTCACCCCTCCACTTT. V is TRBV15 and J is TRBJ1-6, with D uncertain. CDR1 is LNHNV, CDR2 YYDKDF, per germline (reference sequence). Trimming took off 0 bases at V and 7 bases at J, with 4 bases between the two ends. The CDR3 sequence is 13 residues long.

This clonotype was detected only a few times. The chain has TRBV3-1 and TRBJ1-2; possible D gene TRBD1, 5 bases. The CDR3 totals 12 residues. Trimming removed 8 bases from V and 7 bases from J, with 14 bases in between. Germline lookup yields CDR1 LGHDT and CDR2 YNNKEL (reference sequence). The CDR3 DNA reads TGTGCCAGCTTAGGGGTCAACCTTGGCTACACCTTC. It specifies CASLGVNLGYTF.

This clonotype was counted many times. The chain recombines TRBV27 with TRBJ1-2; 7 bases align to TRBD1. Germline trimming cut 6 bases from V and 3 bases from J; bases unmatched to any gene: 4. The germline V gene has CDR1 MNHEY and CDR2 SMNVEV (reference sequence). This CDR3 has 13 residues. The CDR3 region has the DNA TGTGCCAGCAGCTCAGGGGGGTACTATGGCTACACCTTC. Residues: CASSSGGYYGYTF.

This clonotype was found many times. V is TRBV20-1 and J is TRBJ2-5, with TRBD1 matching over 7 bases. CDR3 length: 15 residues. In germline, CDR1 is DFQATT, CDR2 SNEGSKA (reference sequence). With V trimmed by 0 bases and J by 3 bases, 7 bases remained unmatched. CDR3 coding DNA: TGCAGTGCTAGAGATCCGACAGGGATTGAAGAGACCCAGTACTTC. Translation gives CSARDPTGIEETQYF.

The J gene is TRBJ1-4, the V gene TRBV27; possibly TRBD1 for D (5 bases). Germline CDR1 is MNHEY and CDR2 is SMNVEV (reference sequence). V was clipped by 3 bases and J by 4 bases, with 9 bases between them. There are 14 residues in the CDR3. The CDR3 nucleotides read TGTGCCAGCAGTTTCTCAGGGAATAATGAAAAACTGTTTTTT. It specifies CASSFSGNNEKLFF. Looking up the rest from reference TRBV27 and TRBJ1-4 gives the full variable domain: EAQVTQNPRYLITVTGKKLTVTCSQNMNHEYMSWYRQDPGLGLRQIYYSMNVEVTDKGDVPEGYKVSRKEKRNFPLILESPSPNQTSLYFCASSFSGNNEKLFFGSGTQLSVL.

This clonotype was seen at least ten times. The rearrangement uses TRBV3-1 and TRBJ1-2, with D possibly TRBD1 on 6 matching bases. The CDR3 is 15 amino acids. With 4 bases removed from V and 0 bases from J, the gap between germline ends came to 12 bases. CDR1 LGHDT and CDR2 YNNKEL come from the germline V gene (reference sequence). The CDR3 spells CASSPGHQANYGYTF. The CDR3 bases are TGTGCCAGCAGCCCGGGACACCAAGCTAACTATGGCTACACCTTC.

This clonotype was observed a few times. The CDR3 is CSADQGWTDTQYF. The CDR3 DNA is TGCAGCGCCGACCAGGGGTGGACAGATACGCAGTATTTT. J is TRBJ2-3 and V is TRBV29-1, with a possible D match to TRBD1 (6 bases). Trimming took 7 bases from V and 3 from J, leaving 14 bases between them. Per germline, CDR1 SQVTM and CDR2 ANQGSEA. This CDR3 region has 13 residues.

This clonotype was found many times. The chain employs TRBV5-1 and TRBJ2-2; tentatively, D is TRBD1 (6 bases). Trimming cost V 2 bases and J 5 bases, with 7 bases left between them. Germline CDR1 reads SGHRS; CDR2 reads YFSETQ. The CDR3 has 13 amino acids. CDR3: CASSLGQTGELFF. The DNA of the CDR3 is TGCGCCAGCAGCTTAGGACAGACCGGGGAGCTGTTTTTT.

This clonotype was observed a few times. The CDR3 DNA follows: TGCGCCAGCAGCAAAGGGGATGAAGCTTTCTTT. Amino acid sequence: CASSKGDEAFF. This chain joins TRBV5-1 and TRBJ1-1; possibly TRBD1 for D (5 bases). Trimming removed 4 bases at V and 7 bases at J, with 8 bases between. CDR1 and CDR2 (germline): SGHRS, YFSETQ. The CDR3 is 11 residues long. Based on the CDR3 plus reference TRBV5-1 and TRBJ1-1, the full variable domain is KAGVTQTPRYLIKTRGQQVTLSCSPISGHRSVSWYQQTPGQGLQFLFEYFSETQRNKGNFPGRFSGRQFSNSRSEMNVSTLELGDSALYLCASSKGDEAFFGQGTRLTVV.

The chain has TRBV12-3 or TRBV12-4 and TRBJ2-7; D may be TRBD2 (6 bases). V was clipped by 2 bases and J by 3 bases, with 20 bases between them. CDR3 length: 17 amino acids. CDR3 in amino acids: CASSLRRAKDVSYEQYF. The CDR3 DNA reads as TGTGCCAGCAGTTTAAGGAGGGCCAAGGATGTCAGCTACGAGCAGTACTTC.

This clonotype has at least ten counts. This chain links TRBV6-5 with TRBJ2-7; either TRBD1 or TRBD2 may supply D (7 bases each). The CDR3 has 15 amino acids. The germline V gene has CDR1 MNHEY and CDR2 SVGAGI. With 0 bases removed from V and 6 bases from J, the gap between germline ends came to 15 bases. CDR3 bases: TGTGCCAGCAGTTACTCGACTCAGGGGGGGGGCGAGCAGTACTTC. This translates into CASSYSTQGGGEQYF.

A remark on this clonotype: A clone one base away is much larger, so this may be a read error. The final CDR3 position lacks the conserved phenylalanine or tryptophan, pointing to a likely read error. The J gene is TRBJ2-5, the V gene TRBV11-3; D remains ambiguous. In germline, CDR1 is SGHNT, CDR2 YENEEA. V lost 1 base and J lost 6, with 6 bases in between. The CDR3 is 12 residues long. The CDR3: CASSLGPKTQYS. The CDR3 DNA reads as TGTGCCAGCAGCTTAGGGCCGAAGACCCAGTACTCC.

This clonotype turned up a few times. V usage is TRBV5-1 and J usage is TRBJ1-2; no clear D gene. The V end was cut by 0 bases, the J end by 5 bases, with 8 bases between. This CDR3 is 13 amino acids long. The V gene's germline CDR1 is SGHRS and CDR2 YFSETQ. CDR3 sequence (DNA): TGCGCCAGCAGCTTGGTATCGGAATATGGCTACACCTTC. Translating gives CASSLVSEYGYTF.

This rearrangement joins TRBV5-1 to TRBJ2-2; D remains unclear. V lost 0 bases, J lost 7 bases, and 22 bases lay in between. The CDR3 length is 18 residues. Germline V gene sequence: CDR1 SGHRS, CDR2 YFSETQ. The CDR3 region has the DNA TGCGCCAGCAGCTTGGAATTCCCTTGGAGTCCCCACGGCGGGGAGCTGTTTTTT. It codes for CASSLEFPWSPHGGELFF.